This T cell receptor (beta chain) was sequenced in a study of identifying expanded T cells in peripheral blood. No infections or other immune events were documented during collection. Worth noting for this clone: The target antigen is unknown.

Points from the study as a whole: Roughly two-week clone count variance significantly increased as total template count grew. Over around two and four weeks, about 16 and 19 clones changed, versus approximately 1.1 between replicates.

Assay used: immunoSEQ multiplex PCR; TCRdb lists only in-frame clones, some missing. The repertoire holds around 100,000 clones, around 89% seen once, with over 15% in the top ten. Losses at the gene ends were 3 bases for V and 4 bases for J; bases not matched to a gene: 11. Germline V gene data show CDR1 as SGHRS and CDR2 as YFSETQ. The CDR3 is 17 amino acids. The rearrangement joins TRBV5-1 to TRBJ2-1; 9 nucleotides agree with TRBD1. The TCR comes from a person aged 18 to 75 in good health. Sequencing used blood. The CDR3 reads CASSSAPTGGLYNEQFF. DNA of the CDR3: TGCGCCAGCAGCTCCGCCCCGACAGGGGGGCTATACAATGAGCAGTTCTTC.